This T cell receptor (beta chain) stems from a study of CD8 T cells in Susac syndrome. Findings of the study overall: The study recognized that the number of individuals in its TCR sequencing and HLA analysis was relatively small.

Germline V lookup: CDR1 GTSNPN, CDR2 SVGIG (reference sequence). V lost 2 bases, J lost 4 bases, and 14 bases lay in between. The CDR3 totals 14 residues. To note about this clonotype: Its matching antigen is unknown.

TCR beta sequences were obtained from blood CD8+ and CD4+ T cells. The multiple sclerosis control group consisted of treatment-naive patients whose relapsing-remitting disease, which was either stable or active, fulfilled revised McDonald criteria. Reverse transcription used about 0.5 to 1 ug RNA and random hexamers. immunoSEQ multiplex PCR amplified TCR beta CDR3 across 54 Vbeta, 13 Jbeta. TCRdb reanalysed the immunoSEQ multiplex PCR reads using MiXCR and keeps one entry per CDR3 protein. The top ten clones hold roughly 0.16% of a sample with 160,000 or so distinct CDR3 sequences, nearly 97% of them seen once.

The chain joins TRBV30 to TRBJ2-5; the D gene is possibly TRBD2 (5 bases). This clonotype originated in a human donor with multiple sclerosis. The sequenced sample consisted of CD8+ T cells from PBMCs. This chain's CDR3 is CAWSPDLMSETQYF. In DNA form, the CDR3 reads TGTGCCTGGAGTCCGGACTTGATGTCAGAGACCCAGTACTTC.